The T cell receptor beta chain described here comes from a study of cytomegalovirus exposure and HLA in healthy donors. Vbeta (60) and Jbeta (13) primers were used in the PCR. Measured with immunoSEQ multiplex PCR; TCRdb has only the in-frame clones, and not every one. The data hold roughly 110,000 clones, with over 60% observed a single time. Findings of the study overall: Most likely, a cluster of highly shared sequence variants arose as a sequencing artifact. Using the classifier, cytomegalovirus status was reportedly diagnosed with high specificity and sensitivity. With later analysis, a missense DCLRE1C variant became linked to TCR beta V- and J-gene trimming.

The CDR3 is 16 amino acids. V was clipped by 5 bases and J by 0 bases; unmatched bases: 5. Germline values: CDR1 MDHEN, CDR2 SYDVKM. Turning to this clone: The antigen is not known.

The chain is built from TRBV28 and TRBJ2-2; TRBD2 matches 8 bases. This receptor was taken from a man aged 25 to 45 in good health and CMV-seropositive. The source material was PBMCs. In DNA form, the CDR3 reads TGTGCCAGCAGTAGTATAGCGGGACCGAACACCGGGGAGCTGTTTTTT. As protein: CASSSIAGPNTGELFF.